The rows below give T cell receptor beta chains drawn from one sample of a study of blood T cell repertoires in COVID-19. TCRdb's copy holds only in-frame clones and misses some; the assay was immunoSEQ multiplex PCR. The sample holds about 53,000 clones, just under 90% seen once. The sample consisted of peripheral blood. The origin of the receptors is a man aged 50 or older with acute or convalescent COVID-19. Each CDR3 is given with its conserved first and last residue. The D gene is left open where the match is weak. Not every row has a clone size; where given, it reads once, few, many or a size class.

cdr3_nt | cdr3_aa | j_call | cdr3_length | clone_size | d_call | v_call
TGTGCCAGCAGCCTCCGGGAGATTGGGACCCAGTACTTC | CASSLREIGTQYF | TRBJ2-5 | 13 | . | . | TRBV9
TGTGCCAGCAGCTTAAAGCGGGATATGAGAGATACGCAGTATTTT | CASSLKRDMRDTQYF | TRBJ2-3 | 15 | few | TRBD2 | TRBV7-3
TGTGCCAGCAGCGTTGACTGGGGGGGGAACACTGAAGCTTTCTTT | CASSVDWGGNTEAFF | TRBJ1-1 | 15 | . | . | TRBV9
TGTGCCAGTAGTATTTCCTGGGCTGGAAACACCGGGGAGCTGTTTTTT | CASSISWAGNTGELFF | TRBJ2-2 | 16 | . | . | TRBV19
TGTGCCAGTTCCGGGACAGGGGGCAGGGGTGAGCAGTTCTTC | CASSGTGGRGEQFF | TRBJ2-1 | 14 | . | TRBD1 | TRBV19
TGCGCCAGCAGCACAGGGTTTACTGGAAACACCATATATTTT | CASSTGFTGNTIYF | TRBJ1-3 | 14 | . | . | TRBV5-1
TGTGCCAGCAGCCAAAAGAGGGACAGACGATTCACAGATACGCAGTATTTT | CASSQKRDRRFTDTQYF | TRBJ2-3 | 17 | . | . | TRBV21-1
TGCGCCAGCAGCTCGGGAGCCGAGGTTGTTGAAGCTTTCTTT | CASSSGAEVVEAFF | TRBJ1-1 | 14 | . | . | TRBV5-1
TGTGCCAGCAGTCACCTAGCGGGAGGGCCGAGGAATGAGCAGTTCTTC | CASSHLAGGPRNEQFF | TRBJ2-1 | 16 | . | TRBD2 | TRBV28
TGTGCCAGCAGCCAGGAACTAGATCAGCCCCAGCATTTT | CASSQELDQPQHF | TRBJ1-5 | 13 | . | . | TRBV6-5
TGTGCCAGCTCACCACGCCGGGGGACGGGGCAAGAGACCCAGTACTTC | CASSPRRGTGQETQYF | TRBJ2-5 | 16 | . | . | TRBV18
TGTGCCAGCAGTTTTGAGGTGCACACTGAAGCTTTCTTT | CASSFEVHTEAFF | TRBJ1-1 | 13 | once | . | TRBV6-1
TGTGCCAGCAGTTCGAACCGGTATGAAAAACTGTTTTTT | CASSSNRYEKLFF | TRBJ1-4 | 13 | . | . | TRBV6-6
TGTGCCAGCAGTCTATTTAACACCGGGGAGCTGTTTTTT | CASSLFNTGELFF | TRBJ2-2 | 13 | . | . | TRBV12-3/TRBV12-4
TGTGCCAGCAGTACTTTTGCGCAGGGGGTGAGTGAGCAGTACTTC | CASSTFAQGVSEQYF | TRBJ2-7 | 15 | . | TRBD1 | TRBV6-5
TGTGCCAGCAGTGATGGACAAGGGGTACAGCCCCAGCATTTT | CASSDGQGVQPQHF | TRBJ1-5 | 14 | few | . | TRBV6-2/TRBV6-3
TGTGCCAGCAGCTTGGGACTAGCGGGAGGTGGGGAGACCCAGTACTTC | CASSLGLAGGGETQYF | TRBJ2-5 | 16 | . | TRBD2 | TRBV5-4
TGTGCCAGCTCCCACGGGACAGGGGGAACTAATGAAAAACTGTTTTTT | CASSHGTGGTNEKLFF | TRBJ1-4 | 16 | . | TRBD1 | TRBV18
TGCAGTGCTAGTGCACCGGGACTAGCTGGCCCAGATACGCAGTATTTT | CSASAPGLAGPDTQYF | TRBJ2-3 | 16 | . | TRBD2 | TRBV20-1
TGTGCCAGCAGCCTAACAGGGGGCGCGGGCGGCTACACCTTC | CASSLTGGAGGYTF | TRBJ1-2 | 14 | . | TRBD1 | TRBV6-5
TGTGCCAGCAGCCCGACAGGGGGCTACGAGCAGTACTTC | CASSPTGGYEQYF | TRBJ2-7 | 13 | . | TRBD1 | TRBV7-8
TGTGCCAGTTCCCGGGACAGCTCTGGGGCCAACGTCCTGACTTTC | CASSRDSSGANVLTF | TRBJ2-6 | 15 | . | TRBD1 | TRBV28
TGTGCCAGCAGCCCTGGGGACACTTCCTACGAGCAGTACTTC | CASSPGDTSYEQYF | TRBJ2-7 | 14 | . | . | TRBV11-2
TGTGCCAGCAGTTTCAATCTAGGGGCGAGCTACACCTTC | CASSFNLGASYTF | TRBJ1-2 | 13 | . | . | TRBV12-3/TRBV12-4
TGTGCCAGCAGTGAAAGGAGCGGAGGAGCTCATAAGCAGTTCTTC | CASSERSGGAHKQFF | TRBJ2-1 | 15 | . | . | TRBV6-1
TGTGCCAGCAGTGAATTACAGGGCAATCAGCCCCAGCATTTT | CASSELQGNQPQHF | TRBJ1-5 | 14 | . | . | TRBV25-1
TGTGCCAGCAGTGACACTAACAGGAATTCACCCCTCCACTTT | CASSDTNRNSPLHF | TRBJ1-6 | 14 | few | . | TRBV6-4
TGCGCCAGCAGTGAGTCCTGGACAACCGGGGAGCTGTTTTTT | CASSESWTTGELFF | TRBJ2-2 | 14 | . | . | TRBV10-1
TGTGCCAGCAGTGAAGGGGCGAGGAGGGTGGGGTATCTTGAAGCTTTCTTT | CASSEGARRVGYLEAFF | TRBJ1-1 | 17 | . | . | TRBV6-1
TGTGCCAGCATATGGGACAGCTCCTACAATGAGCAGTTCTTC | CASIWDSSYNEQFF | TRBJ2-1 | 14 | . | TRBD1 | TRBV6-5
TGCGCCAGCAGCTTGACAGTTAACTATGGCTACACCTTC | CASSLTVNYGYTF | TRBJ1-2 | 13 | . | . | TRBV5-1
TGCAGCGTTCTTCCGGGATTAGGGACCTACGAGCAGTACTTC | CSVLPGLGTYEQYF | TRBJ2-7 | 14 | . | . | TRBV29-1
TGTGCCAGCAGCATGGACAGGGGGGTGAACGAGCAGTACTTC | CASSMDRGVNEQYF | TRBJ2-7 | 14 | . | TRBD1 | TRBV6-2/TRBV6-3
TGCGCCAGCAGCCAACCAAGCGGGGGGGCCGGAAGTTTGACCTACAATGAGCAGTTCTTC | CASSQPSGGAGSLTYNEQFF | TRBJ2-1 | 20 | . | TRBD2 | TRBV4-1